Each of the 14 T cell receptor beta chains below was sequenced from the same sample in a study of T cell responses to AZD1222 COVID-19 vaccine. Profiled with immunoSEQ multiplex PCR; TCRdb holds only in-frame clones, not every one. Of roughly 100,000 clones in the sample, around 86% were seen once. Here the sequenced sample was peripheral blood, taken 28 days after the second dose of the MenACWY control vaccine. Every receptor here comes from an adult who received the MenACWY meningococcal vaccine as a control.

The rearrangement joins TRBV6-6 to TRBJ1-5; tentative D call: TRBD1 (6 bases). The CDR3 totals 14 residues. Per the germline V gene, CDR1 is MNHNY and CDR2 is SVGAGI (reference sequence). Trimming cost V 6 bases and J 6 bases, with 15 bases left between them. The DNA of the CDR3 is TGTGCCAGCAGGAGTGGACAGCAGGGTCAGCCCCAGCATTTT. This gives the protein CASRSGQQGQPQHF.

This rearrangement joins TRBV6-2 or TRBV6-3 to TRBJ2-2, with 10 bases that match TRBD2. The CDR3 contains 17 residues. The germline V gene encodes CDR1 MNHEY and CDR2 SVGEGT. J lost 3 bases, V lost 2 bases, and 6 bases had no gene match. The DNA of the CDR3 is TGTGCCAGCAGTTACCCTAGCGGGGGCCGATACACCGGGGAGCTGTTTTTT. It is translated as CASSYPSGGRYTGELFF.

The DNA of the CDR3 is TGTGCCAGTACGTCCCCAGGGTCCGCGAACACCGGGGAGCTGTTTTTT. It is translated as CASTSPGSANTGELFF. The V gene is TRBV19, the J gene TRBJ2-2; D possibly corresponds to TRBD1 (5 bases). Germline V CDR1 and CDR2: LNHDA, SQIVND (reference sequence). The CDR3 runs to 16 residues. The V and J ends lost 7 bases and 0 bases respectively, with 15 bases between them.

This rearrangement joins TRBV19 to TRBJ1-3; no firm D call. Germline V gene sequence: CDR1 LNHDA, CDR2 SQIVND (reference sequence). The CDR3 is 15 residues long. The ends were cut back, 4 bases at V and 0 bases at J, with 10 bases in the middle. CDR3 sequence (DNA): TGTGCCAGTAGTAGATTCCGGGACTCTGGAAACACCATATATTTT. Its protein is CASSRFRDSGNTIYF.

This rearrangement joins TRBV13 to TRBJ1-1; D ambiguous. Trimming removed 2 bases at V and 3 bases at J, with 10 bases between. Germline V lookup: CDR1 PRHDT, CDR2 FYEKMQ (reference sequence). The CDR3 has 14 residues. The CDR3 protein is CASSLSPPDTEAFF. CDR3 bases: TGTGCCAGCAGCTTAAGTCCCCCCGACACTGAAGCTTTCTTT.

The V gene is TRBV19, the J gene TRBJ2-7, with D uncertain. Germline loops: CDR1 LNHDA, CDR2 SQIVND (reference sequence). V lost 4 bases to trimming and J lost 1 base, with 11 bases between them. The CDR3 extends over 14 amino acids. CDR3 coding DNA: TGTGCCAGTAGTAATCAAGTGTATTCCTACGAGCAGTACTTC. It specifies CASSNQVYSYEQYF.

The CDR3 spells CASSLAQKSGTDTQYF. In DNA, the CDR3 is TGTGCCAGCAGCTTGGCACAGAAGTCAGGCACAGATACGCAGTATTTT. This sequence joins TRBV5-6 and TRBJ2-3; D unclear. Trimming left V 0 bases short and J 1 base short, with 12 bases between. There are 16 residues in the CDR3. The germline CDR1 and CDR2 sequences are SGHDT and YYEEEE.

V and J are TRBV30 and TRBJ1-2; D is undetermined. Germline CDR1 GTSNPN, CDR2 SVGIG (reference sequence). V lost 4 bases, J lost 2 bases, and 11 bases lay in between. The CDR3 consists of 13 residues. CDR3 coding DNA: TGTGCCTGGAATTCTTGGGGAAACTATGGCTACACCTTC. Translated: CAWNSWGNYGYTF.

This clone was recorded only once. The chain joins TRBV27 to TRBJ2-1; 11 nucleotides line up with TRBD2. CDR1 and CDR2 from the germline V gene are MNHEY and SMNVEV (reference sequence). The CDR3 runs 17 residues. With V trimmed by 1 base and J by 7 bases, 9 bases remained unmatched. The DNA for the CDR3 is TGTGCCAGCAGTTTATATCGGTCGGGACTAGCGGCGAATGAGCAGTTCTTC. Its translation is CASSLYRSGLAANEQFF.

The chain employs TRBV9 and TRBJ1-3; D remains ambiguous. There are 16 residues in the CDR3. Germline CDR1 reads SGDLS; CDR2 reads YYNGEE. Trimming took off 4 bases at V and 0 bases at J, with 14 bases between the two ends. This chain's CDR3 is CASSISGAVSGNTIYF. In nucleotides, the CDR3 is TGTGCCAGCAGCATATCGGGCGCCGTCTCTGGAAACACCATATATTTT.

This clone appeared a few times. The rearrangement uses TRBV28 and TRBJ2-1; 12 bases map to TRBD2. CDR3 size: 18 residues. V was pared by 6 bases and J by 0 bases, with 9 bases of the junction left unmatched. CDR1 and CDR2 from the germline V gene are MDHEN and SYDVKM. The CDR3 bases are TGTGCCAGCAGCCTCGGACTAGCGGGGCGAAGCTCCTACAATGAGCAGTTCTTC. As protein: CASSLGLAGRSSYNEQFF.

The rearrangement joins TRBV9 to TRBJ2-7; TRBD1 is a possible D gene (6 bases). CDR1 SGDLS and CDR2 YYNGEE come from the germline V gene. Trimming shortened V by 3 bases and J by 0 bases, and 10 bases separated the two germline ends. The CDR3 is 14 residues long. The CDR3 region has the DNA TGTGCCAGCAGCGAGGGGGTTTCCTCCTACGAGCAGTACTTC. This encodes CASSEGVSSYEQYF.

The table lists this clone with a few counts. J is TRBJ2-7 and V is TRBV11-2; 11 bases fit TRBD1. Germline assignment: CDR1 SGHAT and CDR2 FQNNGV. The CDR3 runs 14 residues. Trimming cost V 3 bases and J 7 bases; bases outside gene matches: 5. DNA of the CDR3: TGTGCCAGCAGCTTTGGGACAGGGGGGAGGGAGCAGTACTTC. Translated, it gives CASSFGTGGREQYF. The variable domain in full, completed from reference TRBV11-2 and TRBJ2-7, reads EAGVAQSPRYKIIEKRQSVAFWCNPISGHATLYWYQQILGQGPKLLIQFQNNGVVDDSQLPKDRFSAERLKGVDSTLKIQPAKLEDSAVYLCASSFGTGGREQYFGPGTRLTVT.

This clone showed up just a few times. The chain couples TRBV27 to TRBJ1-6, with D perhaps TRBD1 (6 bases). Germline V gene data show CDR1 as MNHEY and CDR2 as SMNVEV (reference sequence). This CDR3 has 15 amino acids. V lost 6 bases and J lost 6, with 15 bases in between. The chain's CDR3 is CASSFITGANSPLHF. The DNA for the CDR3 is TGTGCCAGCAGCTTTATTACGGGGGCTAATTCACCCCTCCACTTT.